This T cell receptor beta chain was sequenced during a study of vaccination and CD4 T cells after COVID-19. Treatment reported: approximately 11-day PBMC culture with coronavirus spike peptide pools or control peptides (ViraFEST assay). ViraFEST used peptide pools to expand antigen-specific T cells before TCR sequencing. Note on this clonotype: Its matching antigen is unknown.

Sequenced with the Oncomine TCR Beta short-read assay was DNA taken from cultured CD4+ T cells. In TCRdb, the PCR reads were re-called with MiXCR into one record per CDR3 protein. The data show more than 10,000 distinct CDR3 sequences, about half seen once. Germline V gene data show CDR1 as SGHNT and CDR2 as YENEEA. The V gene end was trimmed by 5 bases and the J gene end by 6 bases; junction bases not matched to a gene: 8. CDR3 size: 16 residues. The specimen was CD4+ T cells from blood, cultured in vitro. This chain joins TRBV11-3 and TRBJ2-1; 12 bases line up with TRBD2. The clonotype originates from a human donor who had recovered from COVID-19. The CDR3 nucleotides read TGTGCCAGCAGCCTTCGGACTAGCGGGACAACCAATGAGCAGTTCTTC. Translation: CASSLRTSGTTNEQFF. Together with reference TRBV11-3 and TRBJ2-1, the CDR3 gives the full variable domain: EAGVVQSPRYKIIEKKQPVAFWCNPISGHNTLYWYLQNLGQGPELLIRYENEEAVDDSQLPKDRFSAERLKGVDSTLKIQPAELGDSAVYLCASSLRTSGTTNEQFFGPGTRLTVL.